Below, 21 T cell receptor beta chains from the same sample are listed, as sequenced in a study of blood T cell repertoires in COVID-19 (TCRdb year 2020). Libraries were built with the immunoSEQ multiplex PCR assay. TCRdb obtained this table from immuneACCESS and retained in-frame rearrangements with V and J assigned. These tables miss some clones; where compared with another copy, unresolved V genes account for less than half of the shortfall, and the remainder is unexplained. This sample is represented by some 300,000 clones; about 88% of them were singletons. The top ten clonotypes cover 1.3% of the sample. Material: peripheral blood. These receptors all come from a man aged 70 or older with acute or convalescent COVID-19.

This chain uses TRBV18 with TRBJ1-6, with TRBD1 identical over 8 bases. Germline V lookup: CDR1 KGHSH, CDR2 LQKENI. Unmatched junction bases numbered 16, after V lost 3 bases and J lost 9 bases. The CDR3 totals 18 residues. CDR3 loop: CASSPAGQAPLLGSPLHF. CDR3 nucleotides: TGTGCCAGCTCACCTGCGGGACAGGCACCCTTACTGGGTTCACCCCTCCACTTT.

CDR3 amino acids: CATTKGGGVGDEQFF. CDR3 sequence (DNA): TGTGCCACCACTAAAGGCGGAGGCGTGGGCGATGAGCAGTTCTTC. The genes are TRBV24-1 and TRBJ2-1; TRBD2 is a possible D gene (5 bases). Trimming removed 8 bases at V and 8 bases at J, with 21 bases between. From germline, CDR1 is KGHDR and CDR2 SFDVKD. The CDR3 length is 15 residues.

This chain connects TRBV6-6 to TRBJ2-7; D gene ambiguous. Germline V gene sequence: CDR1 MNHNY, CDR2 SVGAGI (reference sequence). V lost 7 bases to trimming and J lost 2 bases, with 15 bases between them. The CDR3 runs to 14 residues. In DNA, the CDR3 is TGTGCCAGCACATCTTTAGTATCCCCCTACGAGCAGTACTTC. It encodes CASTSLVSPYEQYF.

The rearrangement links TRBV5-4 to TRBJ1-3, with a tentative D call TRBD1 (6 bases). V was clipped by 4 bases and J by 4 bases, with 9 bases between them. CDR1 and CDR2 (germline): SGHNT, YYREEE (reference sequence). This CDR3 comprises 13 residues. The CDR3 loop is CASSPRGGNTIYF. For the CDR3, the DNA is TGTGCCAGCAGCCCCAGGGGAGGAAACACCATATATTTT.

The CDR3 DNA sequence: TGTGCCAGCAGTCTAGAGGGACCCACTACGGGGGGCTCACCCCTCCACTTT. Its protein product is CASSLEGPTTGGSPLHF. V gene TRBV2 combines with J gene TRBJ1-6; TRBD1 might be the D (6 bases). Deletions cut 5 bases from V and 10 bases from J, with 24 bases between. Germline CDR1 and CDR2: SNHLY and FYNNEI. The length of the CDR3 is 17 residues.

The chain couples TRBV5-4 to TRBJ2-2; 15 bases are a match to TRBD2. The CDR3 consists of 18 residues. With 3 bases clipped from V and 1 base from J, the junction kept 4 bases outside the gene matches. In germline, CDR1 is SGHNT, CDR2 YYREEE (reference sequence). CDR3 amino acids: CASSSGTSGRMNTGELFF. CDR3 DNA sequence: TGTGCCAGCAGCTCCGGGACTAGCGGGAGGATGAACACCGGGGAGCTGTTTTTT.

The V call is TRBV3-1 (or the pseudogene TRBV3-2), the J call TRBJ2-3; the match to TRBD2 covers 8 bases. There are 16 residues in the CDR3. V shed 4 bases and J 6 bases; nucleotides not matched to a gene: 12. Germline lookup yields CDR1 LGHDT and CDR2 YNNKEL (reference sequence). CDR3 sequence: CASSLRGSGAFDTQYF. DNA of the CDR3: TGTGCCAGCAGCCTGCGGGGTAGCGGGGCCTTCGATACGCAGTATTTT.

CDR3: CASSLAGDQETQYF. The CDR3 nucleotides are TGTGCCAGCAGCTTAGCGGGCGATCAAGAGACCCAGTACTTC. This chain joins TRBV7-2 and TRBJ2-5; no clear D gene. Germline V gene sequence: CDR1 SGHTA, CDR2 FQGNSA. CDR3 size: 14 residues. Trimming stripped 0 bases from V and 2 bases from J, with 7 bases between.

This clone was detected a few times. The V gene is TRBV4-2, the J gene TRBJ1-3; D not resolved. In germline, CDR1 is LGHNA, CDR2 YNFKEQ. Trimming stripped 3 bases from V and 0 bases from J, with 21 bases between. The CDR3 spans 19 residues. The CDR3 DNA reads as TGTGCCAGCAGCCACGACCGGGAGACTCCTTTATTCTCTGGAAACACCATATATTTT. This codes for CASSHDRETPLFSGNTIYF.

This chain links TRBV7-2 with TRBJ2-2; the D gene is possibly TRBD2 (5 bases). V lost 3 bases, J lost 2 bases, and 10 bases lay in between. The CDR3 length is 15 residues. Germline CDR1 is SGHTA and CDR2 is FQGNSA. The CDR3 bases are TGTGCCAGCAGCTTGGCGGGCCTAAACACCGGGGAGCTGTTTTTT. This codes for CASSLAGLNTGELFF.

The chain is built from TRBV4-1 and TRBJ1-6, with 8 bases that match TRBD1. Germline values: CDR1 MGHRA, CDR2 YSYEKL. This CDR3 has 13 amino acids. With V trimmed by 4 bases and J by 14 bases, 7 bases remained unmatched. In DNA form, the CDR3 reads TGCGCCAGCAGCCCAATGCAGGGGGCATCCCTCCACTTT. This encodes CASSPMQGASLHF.

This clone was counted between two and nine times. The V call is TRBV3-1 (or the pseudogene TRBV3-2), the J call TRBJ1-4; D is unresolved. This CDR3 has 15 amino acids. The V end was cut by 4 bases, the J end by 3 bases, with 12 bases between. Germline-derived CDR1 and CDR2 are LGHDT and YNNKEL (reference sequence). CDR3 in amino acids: CASSPTVGANEKLFF. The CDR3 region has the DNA TGTGCCAGCAGCCCAACGGTGGGAGCTAATGAAAAACTGTTTTTT.

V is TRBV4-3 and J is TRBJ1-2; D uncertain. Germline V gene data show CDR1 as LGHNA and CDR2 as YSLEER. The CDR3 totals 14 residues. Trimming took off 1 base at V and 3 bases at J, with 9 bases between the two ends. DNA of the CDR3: TGCGCCAGCAGCCAAGGGTGGCGGGACTATGGCTACACCTTC. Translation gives CASSQGWRDYGYTF.

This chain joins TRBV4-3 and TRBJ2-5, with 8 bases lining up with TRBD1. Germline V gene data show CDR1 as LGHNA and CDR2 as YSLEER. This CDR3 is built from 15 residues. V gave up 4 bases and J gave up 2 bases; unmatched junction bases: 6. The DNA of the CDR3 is TGCGCCAGCAGCCGAGATGGGACAGGACAAGAGACCCAGTACTTC. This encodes CASSRDGTGQETQYF.

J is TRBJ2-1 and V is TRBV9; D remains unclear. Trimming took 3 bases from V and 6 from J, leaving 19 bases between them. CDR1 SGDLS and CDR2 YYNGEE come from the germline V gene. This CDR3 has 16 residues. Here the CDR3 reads CASSERDWVTLNEQFF. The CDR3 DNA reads TGTGCCAGCAGCGAGCGAGACTGGGTGACTCTCAATGAGCAGTTCTTC.

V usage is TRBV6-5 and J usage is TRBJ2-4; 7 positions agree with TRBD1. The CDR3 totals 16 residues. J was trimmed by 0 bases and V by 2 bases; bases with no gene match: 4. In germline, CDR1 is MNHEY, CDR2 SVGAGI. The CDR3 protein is CASSYVYRGAKNIQYF. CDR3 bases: TGTGCCAGCAGTTACGTCTACAGGGGAGCCAAAAACATTCAGTACTTC.

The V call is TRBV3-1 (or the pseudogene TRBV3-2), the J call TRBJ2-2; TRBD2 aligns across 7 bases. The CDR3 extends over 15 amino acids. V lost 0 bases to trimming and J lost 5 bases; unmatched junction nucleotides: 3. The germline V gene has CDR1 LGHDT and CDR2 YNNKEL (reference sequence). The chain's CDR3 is CASSQDLAATGELFF. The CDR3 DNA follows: TGTGCCAGCAGCCAAGATCTAGCGGCTACCGGGGAGCTGTTTTTT.

CDR3 amino acids: CASSGQKNTEAFF. The DNA for the CDR3 is TGTGCCAGCTCGGGACAGAAGAACACTGAAGCTTTCTTT. The chain links TRBV18 to TRBJ1-1; the match to TRBD1 covers 7 bases. V was pared by 6 bases and J by 1 base, with 2 bases of the junction left unmatched. This CDR3 is 13 amino acids long. Germline-derived CDR1 and CDR2 are KGHSH and LQKENI.

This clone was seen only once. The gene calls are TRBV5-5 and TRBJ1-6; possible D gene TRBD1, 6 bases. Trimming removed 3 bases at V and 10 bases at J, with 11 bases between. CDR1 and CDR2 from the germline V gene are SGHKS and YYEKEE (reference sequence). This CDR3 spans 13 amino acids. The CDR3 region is CASSSGVGSPLHF. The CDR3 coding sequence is TGTGCCAGCAGCTCAGGGGTTGGCTCACCCCTCCACTTT.

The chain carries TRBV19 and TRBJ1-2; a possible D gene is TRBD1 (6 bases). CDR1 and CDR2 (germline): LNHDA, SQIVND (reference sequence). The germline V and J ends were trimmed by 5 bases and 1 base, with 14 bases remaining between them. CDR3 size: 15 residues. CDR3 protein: CASSFWDTFNYGYTF. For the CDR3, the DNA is TGTGCCAGTAGTTTCTGGGACACGTTTAACTATGGCTACACCTTC.

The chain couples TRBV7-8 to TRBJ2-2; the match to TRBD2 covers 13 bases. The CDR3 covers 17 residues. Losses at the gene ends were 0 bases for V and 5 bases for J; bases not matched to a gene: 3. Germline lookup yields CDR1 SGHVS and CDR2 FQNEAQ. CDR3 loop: CASSLAGTSGVTGELFF. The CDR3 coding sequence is TGTGCCAGCAGCTTAGCAGGGACTAGCGGGGTTACCGGGGAGCTGTTTTTT.